This T cell receptor beta chain was obtained from a study of STAT5B mutations in CD4+ large granular lymphocyte leukemia. With regard to this clone: Its matching antigen is unknown.

Germline values: CDR1 LNHDA, CDR2 SQIVND (reference sequence). CDR3 length: 14 amino acids. V was shortened by 7 bases and J by 0 bases, with 10 bases between the two germline ends. Clones were read by immunoSEQ multiplex PCR, and TCRdb kept only the in-frame ones, dropping some. Here the sample spans 7,000 to 9,500 clones, over 85% being singletons. Bead-separated CD4+, CD4+CD8+, CD57+ or CD56+ fractions, or PBMC, were used. Study outcomes and limitations: Main leukemic clonotypes were patient-specific, but around 25% appeared at low frequency elsewhere.

Specimen: PBMCs. The chain employs TRBV19 and TRBJ1-3; D is uncertain. The receptor's source is a woman between 65 and 79 years old with CD4+ T-cell large granular lymphocyte leukemia. CDR3 residues: CASIAQSSGNTIYF. CDR3 nucleotides: TGTGCCAGTATCGCGCAGTCCTCTGGAAACACCATATATTTT.